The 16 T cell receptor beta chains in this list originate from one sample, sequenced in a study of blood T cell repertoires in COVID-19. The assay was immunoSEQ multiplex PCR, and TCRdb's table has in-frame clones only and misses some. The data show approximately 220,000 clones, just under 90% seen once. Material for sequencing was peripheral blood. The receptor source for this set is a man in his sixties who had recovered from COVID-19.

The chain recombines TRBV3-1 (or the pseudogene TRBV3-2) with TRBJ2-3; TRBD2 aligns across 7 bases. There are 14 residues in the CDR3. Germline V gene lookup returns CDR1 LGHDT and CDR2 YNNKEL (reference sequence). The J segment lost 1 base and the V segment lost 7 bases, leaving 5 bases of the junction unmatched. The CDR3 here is CASNSGGGTDTQYF. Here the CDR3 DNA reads TGTGCCAGCAACAGTGGGGGGGGCACAGATACGCAGTATTTT.

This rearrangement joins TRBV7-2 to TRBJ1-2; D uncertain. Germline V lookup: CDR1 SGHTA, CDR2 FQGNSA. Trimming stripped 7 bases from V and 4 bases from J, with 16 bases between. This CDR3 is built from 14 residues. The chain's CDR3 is CASNPPPGIYGYTF. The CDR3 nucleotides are TGTGCCAGCAACCCTCCGCCGGGGATCTATGGCTACACCTTC.

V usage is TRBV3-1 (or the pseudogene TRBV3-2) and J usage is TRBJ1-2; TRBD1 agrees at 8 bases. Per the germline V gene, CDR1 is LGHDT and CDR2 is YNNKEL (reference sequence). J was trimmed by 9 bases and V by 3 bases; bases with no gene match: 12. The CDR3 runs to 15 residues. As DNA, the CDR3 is TGTGCCAGCAGCCAGCCTCCCCCCGGGACAGGAAGCTACACCTTC. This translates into CASSQPPPGTGSYTF.

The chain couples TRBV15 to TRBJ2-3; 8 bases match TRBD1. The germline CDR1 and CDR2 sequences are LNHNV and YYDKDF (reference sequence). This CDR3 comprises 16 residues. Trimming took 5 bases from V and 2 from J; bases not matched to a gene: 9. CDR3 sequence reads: CATSGGQATYTDTQYF. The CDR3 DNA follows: TGTGCCACCAGCGGGGGACAGGCGACTTACACAGATACGCAGTATTTT.

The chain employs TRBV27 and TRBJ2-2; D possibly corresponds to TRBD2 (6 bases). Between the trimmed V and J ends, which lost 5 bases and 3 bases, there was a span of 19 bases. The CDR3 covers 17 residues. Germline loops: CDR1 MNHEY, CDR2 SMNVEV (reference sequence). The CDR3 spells CASSHPMRRAYTGELFF. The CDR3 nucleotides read TGTGCCAGCAGTCACCCCATGAGGAGGGCTTACACCGGGGAGCTGTTTTTT.

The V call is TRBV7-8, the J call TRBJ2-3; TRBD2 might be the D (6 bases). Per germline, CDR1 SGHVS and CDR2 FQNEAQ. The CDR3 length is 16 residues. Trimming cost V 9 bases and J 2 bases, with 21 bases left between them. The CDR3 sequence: CASDSVGSGNTDTQYF. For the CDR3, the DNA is TGTGCCAGTGACTCGGTGGGTAGCGGAAACACAGATACGCAGTATTTT. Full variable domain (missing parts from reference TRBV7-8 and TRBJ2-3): GAGVSQSPRYKVAKRGQDVALRCDPISGHVSLFWYQQALGQGPEFLTYFQNEAQLDKSGLPSDRFFAERPEGSVSTLKIQRTQQEDSAVYLCASDSVGSGNTDTQYFGPGTRLTVL.

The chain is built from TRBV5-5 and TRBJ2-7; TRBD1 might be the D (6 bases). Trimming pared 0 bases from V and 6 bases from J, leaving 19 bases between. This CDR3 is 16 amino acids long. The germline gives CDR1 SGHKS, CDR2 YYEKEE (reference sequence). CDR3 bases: TGTGCCAGCAGCTTGGCACAGGGCCTTAGGACCGGCGAGCAGTACTTC. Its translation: CASSLAQGLRTGEQYF.

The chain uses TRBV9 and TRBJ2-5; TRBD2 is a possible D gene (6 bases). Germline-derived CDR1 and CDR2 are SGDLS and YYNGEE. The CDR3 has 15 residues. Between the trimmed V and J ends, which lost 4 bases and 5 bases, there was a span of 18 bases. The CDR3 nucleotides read TGTGCCAGCAGCCCAGGGACTGTGGAGACCGAGACCCAGTACTTC. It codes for CASSPGTVETETQYF.

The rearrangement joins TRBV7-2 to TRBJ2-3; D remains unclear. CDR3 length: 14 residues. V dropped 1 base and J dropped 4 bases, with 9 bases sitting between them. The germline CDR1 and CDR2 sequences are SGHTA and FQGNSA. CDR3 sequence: CASSLEVTADTQYF. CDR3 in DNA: TGTGCCAGCAGCTTAGAGGTCACAGCAGATACGCAGTATTTT.

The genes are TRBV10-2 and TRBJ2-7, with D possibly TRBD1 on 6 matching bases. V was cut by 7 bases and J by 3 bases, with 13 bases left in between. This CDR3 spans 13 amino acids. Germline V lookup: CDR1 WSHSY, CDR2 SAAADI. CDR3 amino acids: CASNLGGYYEQYF. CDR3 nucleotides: TGCGCCAGCAACTTAGGGGGATACTACGAGCAGTACTTC.

DNA for the CDR3: TGTGCCCGCGGAAGAGCAGGATCGCTACAGCGGGGGACCGAGCAGTTCTTC. Amino acids: CARGRAGSLQRGTEQFF. This rearrangement joins TRBV30 to TRBJ2-1; TRBD2 agrees at 8 bases. V dropped 8 bases and J dropped 10; count of bases not matched to a gene: 25. Germline CDR1 and CDR2: GTSNPN and SVGIG (reference sequence). This CDR3 contains 17 residues.

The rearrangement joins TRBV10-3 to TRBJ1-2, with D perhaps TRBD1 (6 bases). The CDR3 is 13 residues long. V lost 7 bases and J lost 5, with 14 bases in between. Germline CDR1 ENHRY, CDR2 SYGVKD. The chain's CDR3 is CAITLTGGYGYTF. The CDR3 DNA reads TGTGCCATCACCCTGACAGGAGGTTATGGCTACACCTTC.

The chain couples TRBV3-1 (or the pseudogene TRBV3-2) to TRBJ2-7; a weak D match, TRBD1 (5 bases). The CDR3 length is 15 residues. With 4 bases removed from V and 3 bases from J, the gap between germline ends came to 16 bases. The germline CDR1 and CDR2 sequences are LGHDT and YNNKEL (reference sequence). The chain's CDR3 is CASSRTLTGDYEQYF. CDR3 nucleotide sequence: TGTGCCAGCAGCCGGACACTCACAGGTGACTACGAGCAGTACTTC.

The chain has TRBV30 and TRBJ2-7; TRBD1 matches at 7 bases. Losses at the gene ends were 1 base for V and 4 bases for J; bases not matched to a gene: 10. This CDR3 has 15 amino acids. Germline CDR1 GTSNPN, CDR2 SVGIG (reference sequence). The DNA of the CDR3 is TGTGCCTGGAGTGGCAACCGGGACAGCGGTTACGAGCAGTACTTC. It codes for CAWSGNRDSGYEQYF.

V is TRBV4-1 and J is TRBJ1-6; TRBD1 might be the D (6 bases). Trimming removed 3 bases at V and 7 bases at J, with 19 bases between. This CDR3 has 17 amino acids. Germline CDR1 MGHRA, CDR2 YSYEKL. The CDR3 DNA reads TGCGCCAGCAGCCAGGGGGGTCGGGGGGCGCAAAATTCACCCCTCCACTTT. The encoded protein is CASSQGGRGAQNSPLHF.

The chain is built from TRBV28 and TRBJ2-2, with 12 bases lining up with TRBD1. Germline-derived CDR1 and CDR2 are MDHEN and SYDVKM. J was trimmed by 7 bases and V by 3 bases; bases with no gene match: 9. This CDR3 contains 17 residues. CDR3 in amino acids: CASSFPPGQGAHGELFF. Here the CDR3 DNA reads TGTGCCAGCAGTTTCCCGCCGGGACAGGGGGCTCACGGGGAGCTGTTTTTT. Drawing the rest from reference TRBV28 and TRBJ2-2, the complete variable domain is DVKVTQSSRYLVKRTGEKVFLECVQDMDHENMFWYRQDPGLGLRLIYFSYDVKMKEKGDIPEGYSVSREKKERFSLILESASTNQTSMYLCASSFPPGQGAHGELFFGEGSRLTVL.